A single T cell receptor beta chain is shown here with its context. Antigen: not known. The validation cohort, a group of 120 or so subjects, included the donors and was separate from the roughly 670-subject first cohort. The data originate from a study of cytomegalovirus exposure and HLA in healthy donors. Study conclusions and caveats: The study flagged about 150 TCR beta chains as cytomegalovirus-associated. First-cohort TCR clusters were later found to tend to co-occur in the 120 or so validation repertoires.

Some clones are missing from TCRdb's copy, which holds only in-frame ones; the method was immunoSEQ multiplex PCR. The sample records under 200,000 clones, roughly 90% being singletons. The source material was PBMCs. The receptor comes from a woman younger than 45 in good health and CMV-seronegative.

This CDR3 reads CASSLEGQGHEQYF. CDR3 in DNA: TGTGCCAGCAGCTTAGAGGGACAGGGCCACGAGCAGTACTTC. The V and J genes are TRBV7-8 and TRBJ2-7; 9 bases fit TRBD1. The CDR3 has 14 amino acids. The trim removed 1 base at V and 5 bases at J, leaving 3 bases unmatched. Germline V gene data show CDR1 as SGHVS and CDR2 as FQNEAQ.